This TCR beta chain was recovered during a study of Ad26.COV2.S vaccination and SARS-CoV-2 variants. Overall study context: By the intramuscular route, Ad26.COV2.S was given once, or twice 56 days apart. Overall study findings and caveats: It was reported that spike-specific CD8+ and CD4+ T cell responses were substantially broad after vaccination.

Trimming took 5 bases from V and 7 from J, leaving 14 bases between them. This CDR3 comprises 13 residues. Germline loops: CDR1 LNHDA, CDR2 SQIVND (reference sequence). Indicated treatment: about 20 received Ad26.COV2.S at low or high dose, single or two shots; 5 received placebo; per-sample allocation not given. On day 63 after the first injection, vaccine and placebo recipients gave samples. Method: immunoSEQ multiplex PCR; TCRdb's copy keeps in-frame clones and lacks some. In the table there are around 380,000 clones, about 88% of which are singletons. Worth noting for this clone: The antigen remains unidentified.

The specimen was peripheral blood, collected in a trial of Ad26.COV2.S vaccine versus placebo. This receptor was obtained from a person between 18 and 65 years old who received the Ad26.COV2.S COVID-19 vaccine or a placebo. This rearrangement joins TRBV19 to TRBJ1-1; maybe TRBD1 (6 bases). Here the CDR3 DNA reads TGTGCCAGTAGTTTAACAGGGACCCTTGAAGCTTTCTTT. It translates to CASSLTGTLEAFF.